The 28 T cell receptor beta chains given below trace back to one sample, sequenced in a study of blood T cell repertoires in COVID-19. Profiled with immunoSEQ multiplex PCR; TCRdb holds only in-frame clones, not every one. The sample consists of some 190,000 clones, around 81% of them appearing once. The sample consisted of peripheral blood. These receptors originate from a middle-aged woman with COVID-19, enrolled during active disease.

The chain is built from TRBV5-1 and TRBJ1-1, with 7 bases identical to TRBD1. Germline trimming cut 0 bases from V and 0 bases from J; bases unmatched to any gene: 8. The CDR3 consists of 17 residues. Germline V lookup: CDR1 SGHRS, CDR2 YFSETQ. The CDR3 DNA is TGCGCCAGCAGCTTGGGTTTTTCAGGACAGGTGAACACTGAAGCTTTCTTT. It specifies CASSLGFSGQVNTEAFF.

The chain is built from TRBV27 and TRBJ2-1; D is perhaps TRBD1 (6 bases). The CDR3 length is 14 residues. V was clipped by 5 bases and J by 1 base, with 9 bases between them. Germline CDR1 MNHEY, CDR2 SMNVEV (reference sequence). CDR3 coding DNA: TGTGCCAGCAGTCAGGACAGATCCTACAATGAGCAGTTCTTC. As protein: CASSQDRSYNEQFF.

The chain employs TRBV6-1 and TRBJ1-6, with TRBD1 matching over 8 bases. CDR3 length: 17 amino acids. J lost 3 bases, V lost 3 bases, and 7 bases had no gene match. Germline V CDR1 and CDR2: MNHNS, SASEGT. The CDR3 region is CASSDLRTGFYNSPLHF. CDR3 DNA: TGTGCCAGCAGTGATCTACGGACAGGGTTCTATAATTCACCCCTCCACTTT.

This clone was detected only once. V gene TRBV27 combines with J gene TRBJ2-1, with 11 bases fitting TRBD1. Trimming took 4 bases from V and 10 from J; bases not matched to a gene: 6. CDR1 is MNHEY, CDR2 SMNVEV, per germline (reference sequence). There are 14 residues in the CDR3. Written as DNA, the CDR3 is TGTGCCAGCAGTTCCGGACAGGGGGCGAGGGAGCAGTTCTTC. Translation: CASSSGQGAREQFF.

The chain employs TRBV9 and TRBJ1-4, with TRBD1 matching over 9 bases. The CDR3 has 15 amino acids. The germline V gene encodes CDR1 SGDLS and CDR2 YYNGEE. With 3 bases clipped from V and 3 bases from J, the junction kept 3 bases outside the gene matches. The CDR3 protein is CASSARQGANEKLFF. DNA for the CDR3: TGTGCCAGCAGCGCAAGACAGGGGGCTAATGAAAAACTGTTTTTT.

J is TRBJ2-3 and V is TRBV27, with D unclear. This CDR3 is 11 amino acids long. CDR1 is MNHEY, CDR2 SMNVEV, per germline (reference sequence). The V end was cut by 6 bases, the J end by 3 bases, with 4 bases between. The CDR3 spells CASRETDTQYF. CDR3 in DNA: TGTGCCAGCAGGGAGACAGATACGCAGTATTTT.

This chain joins TRBV3-1 (or the pseudogene TRBV3-2) and TRBJ2-2; 8 bases are shared with TRBD1. This CDR3 has 14 residues. CDR1 and CDR2 from the germline V gene are LGHDT and YNNKEL (reference sequence). V lost 8 bases, J lost 4 bases, and 6 bases stayed unmatched. The CDR3 DNA reads as TGTGCCAGCGGGCAGGGGGCAGGCACCGGGGAGCTGTTTTTT. This gives the protein CASGQGAGTGELFF.

V gene TRBV24-1 combines with J gene TRBJ2-1; 7 nucleotides agree with TRBD2. The CDR3 covers 16 residues. Per germline, CDR1 KGHDR and CDR2 SFDVKD. V gave up 1 base and J gave up 3 bases; unmatched junction bases: 5. The CDR3 region is CATSDFAAGSYNEQFF. The CDR3 bases are TGTGCCACCAGTGATTTTGCAGCGGGAAGCTACAATGAGCAGTTCTTC.

The rearrangement uses TRBV7-9 and TRBJ1-4; D might be TRBD1 (5 bases). The ends were cut back, 5 bases at V and 10 bases at J, with 11 bases in the middle. Germline loops: CDR1 SEHNR, CDR2 FQNEAQ (reference sequence). This CDR3 has 12 amino acids. The CDR3 DNA sequence: TGTGCCAGCAGCCCCAACGGGGGAAAACTGTTTTTT. It is translated as CASSPNGGKLFF.

The V call is TRBV18, the J call TRBJ1-2, with 7 bases aligning to TRBD1. From germline, CDR1 is KGHSH and CDR2 LQKENI. V lost 3 bases and J lost 4; bases outside the gene matches: 5. CDR3 length equals 14 residues. CDR3 nucleotide sequence: TGTGCCAGCTCACCCGGGGGACAGATCTATGGCTACACCTTC. The encoded protein is CASSPGGQIYGYTF.

A single count supports this clone. The genes are TRBV6-5 and TRBJ2-5; maybe TRBD2 (7 bases). The germline V and J ends were trimmed by 4 bases and 3 bases, with 12 bases remaining between them. Germline V gives CDR1 MNHEY, CDR2 SVGAGI. This CDR3 has 14 amino acids. CDR3 DNA: TGTGCCAGCAGTTGGAGGGGGGGGGAAGAGACCCAGTACTTC. It translates to CASSWRGGEETQYF.

In the case of this clone: The same CDR3 is also encoded by other DNA sequences in this sample. This chain joins TRBV14 and TRBJ2-2, with D unclear. The CDR3 consists of 11 residues. In germline, CDR1 is SGHDN, CDR2 FVKESK. With 3 bases removed from V and 9 bases from J, the gap between germline ends came to 5 bases. The DNA for the CDR3 is TGTGCCAGCAGCCAGCGTCGGGAGCTGTTTTTT. It translates to CASSQRRELFF.

The chain recombines TRBV29-1 with TRBJ2-1; no clear D gene. V was shortened by 4 bases and J by 3 bases, with 4 bases between the two germline ends. The CDR3 totals 11 residues. Germline V gives CDR1 SQVTM, CDR2 ANQGSEA. CDR3 in DNA: TGCAGCGTTGGAGGCTACAATGAGCAGTTCTTC. Protein sequence: CSVGGYNEQFF.

The chain couples TRBV10-2 to TRBJ2-5, with 11 positions matching TRBD2. The germline V gene has CDR1 WSHSY and CDR2 SAAADI. Germline trimming cut 3 bases from V and 7 bases from J; bases unmatched to any gene: 19. This CDR3 contains 19 residues. The CDR3 sequence is CASSDFRASGRLKRGTQYF. As DNA, the CDR3 is TGCGCCAGCAGTGATTTTAGGGCTAGCGGGAGGTTAAAACGAGGGACCCAGTACTTC.

The chain links TRBV10-3 to TRBJ1-1; maybe TRBD1 (5 bases). Germline CDR1 and CDR2: ENHRY and SYGVKD. Trimming took 10 bases from V and 3 from J, leaving 9 bases between them. This CDR3 is built from 11 residues. The CDR3 sequence is CATGGDTEAFF. The CDR3, as DNA: TGTGCCACGGGGGGAGACACTGAAGCTTTCTTT.

The chain employs TRBV5-1 and TRBJ2-3; the match to TRBD2 covers 9 bases. The germline gives CDR1 SGHRS, CDR2 YFSETQ. J lost 6 bases, V lost 5 bases, and 7 bases had no gene match. The CDR3 spans 14 residues. CDR3 DNA sequence: TGCGCCAGCAGGGGCGGGAGGGTCGGTGATACGCAGTATTTT. This codes for CASRGGRVGDTQYF. Variable domain in full (rest from reference TRBV5-1 and TRBJ2-3): KAGVTQTPRYLIKTRGQQVTLSCSPISGHRSVSWYQQTPGQGLQFLFEYFSETQRNKGNFPGRFSGRQFSNSRSEMNVSTLELGDSALYLCASRGGRVGDTQYFGPGTRLTVL.

This chain joins TRBV5-1 and TRBJ2-3; D is possibly TRBD2 (6 bases). CDR3 length: 14 residues. Trimming pared 4 bases from V and 0 bases from J, leaving 9 bases between. Germline CDR1 reads SGHRS; CDR2 reads YFSETQ. The CDR3 bases are TGCGCCAGCAGCGCGGGGACTAGCACAGATACGCAGTATTTT. This translates into CASSAGTSTDTQYF.

The chain carries TRBV28 and TRBJ2-1, with D tentatively TRBD2 (6 bases). The V end was cut by 6 bases, the J end by 4 bases, with 13 bases between. CDR3 length equals 14 residues. Germline V lookup: CDR1 MDHEN, CDR2 SYDVKM. The CDR3 loop reads CASSQTSPYNEQFF. The CDR3 DNA follows: TGTGCCAGCAGCCAAACTAGCCCTTACAATGAGCAGTTCTTC. The full variable domain, with the rest looked up from reference TRBV28 and TRBJ2-1, is DVKVTQSSRYLVKRTGEKVFLECVQDMDHENMFWYRQDPGLGLRLIYFSYDVKMKEKGDIPEGYSVSREKKERFSLILESASTNQTSMYLCASSQTSPYNEQFFGPGTRLTVL.

This chain joins TRBV7-9 and TRBJ2-2; D is possibly TRBD2 (6 bases). CDR3 length equals 18 residues. The germline V gene has CDR1 SEHNR and CDR2 FQNEAQ (reference sequence). V lost 0 bases to trimming and J lost 4 bases, with 18 bases between them. The CDR3 reads CASSLAGLNRVVTGELFF. DNA for the CDR3: TGTGCCAGCAGCTTAGCGGGACTTAACAGAGTTGTCACCGGGGAGCTGTTTTTT. The whole variable domain, remainder taken from reference TRBV7-9 and TRBJ2-2, is DTGVSQNPRHKITKRGQNVTFRCDPISEHNRLYWYRQTLGQGPEFLTYFQNEAQLEKSRLLSDRFSAERPKGSFSTLEIQRTEQGDSAMYLCASSLAGLNRVVTGELFFGEGSRLTVL.

The chain links TRBV6-5 to TRBJ1-2; 8 bases fit TRBD1. The trim removed 2 bases at V and 8 bases at J, leaving 10 bases unmatched. In germline, CDR1 is MNHEY, CDR2 SVGAGI. The CDR3 extends over 15 amino acids. CDR3 amino acids: CASSYSLGQVRGYTF. The CDR3, as DNA: TGTGCCAGCAGTTACAGTTTGGGACAGGTCAGGGGCTACACCTTC.

The rearrangement links TRBV4-1 to TRBJ2-7; TRBD2 matches 9 bases. This CDR3 spans 14 amino acids. With 3 bases clipped from V and 5 bases from J, the junction kept 5 bases outside the gene matches. From germline, CDR1 is MGHRA and CDR2 YSYEKL. CDR3 in amino acids: CASSHSGSINEQYF. CDR3 sequence (DNA): TGCGCCAGCAGCCATAGCGGGAGTATCAACGAGCAGTACTTC.

The rearrangement joins TRBV28 to TRBJ2-7; maybe TRBD1 (5 bases). Germline CDR1 reads MDHEN; CDR2 reads SYDVKM. The CDR3 is 12 amino acids. V lost 6 bases, J lost 4 bases, and 10 bases lay in between. In DNA, the CDR3 is TGTGCCAGCAGCAAAAGGGGTTACGAGCAGTACTTC. Amino acids: CASSKRGYEQYF.

The chain links TRBV5-8 to TRBJ2-4, with D tentatively TRBD1 (6 bases). Looked up from germline, CDR1 is SGHTS and CDR2 is YDEGEE. The CDR3 covers 14 residues. V dropped 0 bases and J dropped 9 bases, with 13 bases sitting between them. The CDR3 loop is CASSLEQGSRIQYF. CDR3 sequence (DNA): TGTGCCAGCAGCTTGGAACAGGGAAGCCGCATTCAGTACTTC.

The chain combines TRBV6-6 with TRBJ2-1, with 7 bases identical to TRBD1. Germline loops: CDR1 MNHNY, CDR2 SVGAGI (reference sequence). The CDR3 totals 14 residues. With 6 bases clipped from V and 2 bases from J, the junction kept 4 bases outside the gene matches. The DNA of the CDR3 is TGTGCCAGCAGGGTCGGGACAGCCTACAATGAGCAGTTCTTC. Translating gives CASRVGTAYNEQFF.

The chain carries TRBV3-1 (or the pseudogene TRBV3-2) and TRBJ1-6; 9 bases agree with TRBD1. This CDR3 spans 16 amino acids. V shed 1 base, J shed 9 bases, and the junction held 7 bases outside the gene matches. CDR1 is LGHDT, CDR2 YNNKEL, per germline (reference sequence). CDR3 loop: CASSQAGTGLSSPLHF. The CDR3 DNA reads TGTGCCAGCAGCCAAGCAGGGACAGGGCTTAGTTCACCCCTCCACTTT.

The chain links TRBV5-5 to TRBJ1-5, with TRBD1 identical over 8 bases. Germline assignment: CDR1 SGHKS and CDR2 YYEKEE (reference sequence). The CDR3 covers 17 residues. Trimming cost V 4 bases and J 4 bases; bases outside gene matches: 13. The CDR3 nucleotides are TGTGCCAGCAGCCCTAGGGACAGGAGTAACGGTAATCAGCCCCAGCATTTT. Translated, it gives CASSPRDRSNGNQPQHF.

In this sample, this clone turned up a few times. The chain is built from TRBV5-1 and TRBJ2-1; D might be TRBD1 (6 bases). V shed 4 bases and J shed 9 bases, with 20 bases lying between them. CDR3 length: 15 residues. CDR1 is SGHRS, CDR2 YFSETQ, per germline. CDR3 coding DNA: TGCGCCAGCAGCCCTGACCTATCGATAGGGGGTGAGCAGTTCTTC. This sequence encodes CASSPDLSIGGEQFF.

CDR3 sequence (DNA): TGTGCCAGCAGAAAAGGACTAGTTGAGGGAGAGACCCAGTACTTC. It translates to CASRKGLVEGETQYF. The chain is built from TRBV5-4 and TRBJ2-5; 7 bases fit TRBD2. The length of the CDR3 is 15 residues. V dropped 5 bases and J dropped 4; count of bases not matched to a gene: 11. Germline lookup yields CDR1 SGHNT and CDR2 YYREEE (reference sequence).